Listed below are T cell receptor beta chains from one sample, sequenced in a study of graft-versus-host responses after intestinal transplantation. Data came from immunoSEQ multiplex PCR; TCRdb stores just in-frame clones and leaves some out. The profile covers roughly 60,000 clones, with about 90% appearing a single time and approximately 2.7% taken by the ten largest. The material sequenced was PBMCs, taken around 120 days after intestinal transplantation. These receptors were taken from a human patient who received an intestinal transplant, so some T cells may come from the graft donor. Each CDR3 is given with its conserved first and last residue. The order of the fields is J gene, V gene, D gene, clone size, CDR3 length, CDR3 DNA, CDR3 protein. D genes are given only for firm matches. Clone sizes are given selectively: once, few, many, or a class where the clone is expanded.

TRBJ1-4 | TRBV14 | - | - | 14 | TGTGCCAGCAGCCGGACACCCTCAGGGGAAAAACTGTTTTTT | CASSRTPSGEKLFF
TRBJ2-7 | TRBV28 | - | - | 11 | TGTGCCACCTCATCCCCCTACGAGCAGTACTTC | CATSSPYEQYF
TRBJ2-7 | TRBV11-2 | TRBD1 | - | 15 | TGTGCCAGCAGCCCAGAGTGGACAGGCGGCTACGAGCAGTACTTC | CASSPEWTGGYEQYF
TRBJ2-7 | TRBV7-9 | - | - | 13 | TGTGCCAGCAGCTTAGCCCAGGGGTACGAGCAGTACTTC | CASSLAQGYEQYF
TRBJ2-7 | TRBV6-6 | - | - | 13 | TGTGCCAGCAGTTACGAGGACTCCTACGAGCAGTACTTC | CASSYEDSYEQYF
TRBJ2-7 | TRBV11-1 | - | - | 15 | TGTGCCAGCAGCTTAGCCCAGGGTTCCCTATACGAGCAGTACTTC | CASSLAQGSLYEQYF
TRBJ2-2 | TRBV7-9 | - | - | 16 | TGTGCCAGCAGCTTAGAAGGGTCAGCTAACACCGGGGAGCTGTTTTTT | CASSLEGSANTGELFF
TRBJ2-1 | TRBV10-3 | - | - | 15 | TGTGCCATCAGTTCAGGGGACCACTCCTACAATGAGCAGTTCTTC | CAISSGDHSYNEQFF
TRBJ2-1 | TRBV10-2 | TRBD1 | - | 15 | TGCGCCAGCAGTACGCCGGGACAGTTCTACAATGAGCAGTTCTTC | CASSTPGQFYNEQFF
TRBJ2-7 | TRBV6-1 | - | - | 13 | TGTGCCAGCACGTGGCAGGGGAACAACGAGCAGTACTTC | CASTWQGNNEQYF
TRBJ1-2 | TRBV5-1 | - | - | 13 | TGCGCCAGCAGCTTGGTTCCCGGGGACGGCTACACCTTC | CASSLVPGDGYTF
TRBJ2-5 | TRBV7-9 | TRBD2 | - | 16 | TGTGCCAGTAGTCCCCCCCCGGCTAGCGGCCAAGAGACCCAGTACTTC | CASSPPPASGQETQYF
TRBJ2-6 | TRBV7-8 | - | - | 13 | TGTGCCAGCAGCTTCCCTGGGGCCAACGTCCTGACTTTC | CASSFPGANVLTF
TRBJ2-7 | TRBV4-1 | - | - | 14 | TGCGCCAGCAGCCAAGATCGCAGGAGCTTCGAGCAGTACTTC | CASSQDRRSFEQYF
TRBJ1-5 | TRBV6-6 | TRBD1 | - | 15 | TGTGCCAGCAGTCCCGGGACAGGTGTCAATCAGCCCCAGCATTTT | CASSPGTGVNQPQHF
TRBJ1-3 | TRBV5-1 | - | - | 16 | TGCGCCAGCAGCTTGGGGGGACCGAACTCTGGAAACACCATATATTTT | CASSLGGPNSGNTIYF
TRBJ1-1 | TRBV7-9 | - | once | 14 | TGTGCCAGCAGCTTAGGCCATGATGTCGCTGAAGCTTTCTTT | CASSLGHDVAEAFF
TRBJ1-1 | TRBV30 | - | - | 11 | TGTGCCTGGAGCTGGGGAACTGAAGCTTTCTTT | CAWSWGTEAFF
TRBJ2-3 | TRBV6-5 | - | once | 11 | TGTGCCAGCAGTAGGGAAGATACGCAGTATTTT | CASSREDTQYF
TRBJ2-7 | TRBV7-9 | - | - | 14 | TGTGCCAGCAGCTTGTGGCAGGAGGGTAACGAGCAGTACTTC | CASSLWQEGNEQYF
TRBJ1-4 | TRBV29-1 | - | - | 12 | TGCAGCGTTGGGCAGGGTGGGGAAAAACTGTTTTTT | CSVGQGGEKLFF
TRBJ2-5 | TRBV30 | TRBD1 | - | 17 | TGTGCCTGGAGAAGATTTCTCCGGGACAGGGGAGCGGAGACCCAGTACTTC | CAWRRFLRDRGAETQYF
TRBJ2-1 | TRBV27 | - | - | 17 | TGTGCCAGCAGTCCCCTTTTGGGGGTAAGCTCCTACAATGAGCAGTTCTTC | CASSPLLGVSSYNEQFF
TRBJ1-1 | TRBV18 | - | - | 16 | TGTGCCAGCTCACCGAACCAGATGAGAGCAAACACTGAAGCTTTCTTT | CASSPNQMRANTEAFF
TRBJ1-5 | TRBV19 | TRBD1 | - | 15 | TGTGCCAGTAGTATCGGGACAGGGGGCAATCAGCCCCAGCATTTT | CASSIGTGGNQPQHF
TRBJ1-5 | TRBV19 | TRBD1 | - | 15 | TGTGCCAGTAGTATCCTAGAGGACAGGCATCAGCCCCAGCATTTT | CASSILEDRHQPQHF
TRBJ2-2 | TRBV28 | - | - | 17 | TGTGCCAGCAGTTTATTTAGGTGGCAGGAGAACACCGGGGAGCTGTTTTTT | CASSLFRWQENTGELFF
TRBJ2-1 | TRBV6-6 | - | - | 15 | TGTGCCAGCAGTTACTCTCGGGGCTCCTACAATGAGCAGTTCTTC | CASSYSRGSYNEQFF
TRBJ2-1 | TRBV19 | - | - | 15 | TGTGCCAGTAGTTCTCAGGAAAACTCCTACAATGAGCAGTTCTTC | CASSSQENSYNEQFF
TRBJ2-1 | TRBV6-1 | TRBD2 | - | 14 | TGTGCTTCGGGAGGCCATAGCTCCTACAATGAGCAGTTCTTC | CASGGHSSYNEQFF
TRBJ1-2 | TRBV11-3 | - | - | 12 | TGTGCCAGCAGCTTAAATGGTCTTGGCTACACCTTC | CASSLNGLGYTF
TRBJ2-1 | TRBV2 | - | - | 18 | TGTGCCAGCAGTGAAAGGGGTCTGACCGACATGACCTACAATGAGCAGTTCTTC | CASSERGLTDMTYNEQFF
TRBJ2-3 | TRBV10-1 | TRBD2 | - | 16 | TGCGCCAGCAGTCGACTAGCGCTGCTAGGTACAGATACGCAGTATTTT | CASSRLALLGTDTQYF
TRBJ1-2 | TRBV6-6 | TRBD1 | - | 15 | TGTGCCAGCAAACCCGGGACAGGGCGTAACTATGGCTACACCTTC | CASKPGTGRNYGYTF